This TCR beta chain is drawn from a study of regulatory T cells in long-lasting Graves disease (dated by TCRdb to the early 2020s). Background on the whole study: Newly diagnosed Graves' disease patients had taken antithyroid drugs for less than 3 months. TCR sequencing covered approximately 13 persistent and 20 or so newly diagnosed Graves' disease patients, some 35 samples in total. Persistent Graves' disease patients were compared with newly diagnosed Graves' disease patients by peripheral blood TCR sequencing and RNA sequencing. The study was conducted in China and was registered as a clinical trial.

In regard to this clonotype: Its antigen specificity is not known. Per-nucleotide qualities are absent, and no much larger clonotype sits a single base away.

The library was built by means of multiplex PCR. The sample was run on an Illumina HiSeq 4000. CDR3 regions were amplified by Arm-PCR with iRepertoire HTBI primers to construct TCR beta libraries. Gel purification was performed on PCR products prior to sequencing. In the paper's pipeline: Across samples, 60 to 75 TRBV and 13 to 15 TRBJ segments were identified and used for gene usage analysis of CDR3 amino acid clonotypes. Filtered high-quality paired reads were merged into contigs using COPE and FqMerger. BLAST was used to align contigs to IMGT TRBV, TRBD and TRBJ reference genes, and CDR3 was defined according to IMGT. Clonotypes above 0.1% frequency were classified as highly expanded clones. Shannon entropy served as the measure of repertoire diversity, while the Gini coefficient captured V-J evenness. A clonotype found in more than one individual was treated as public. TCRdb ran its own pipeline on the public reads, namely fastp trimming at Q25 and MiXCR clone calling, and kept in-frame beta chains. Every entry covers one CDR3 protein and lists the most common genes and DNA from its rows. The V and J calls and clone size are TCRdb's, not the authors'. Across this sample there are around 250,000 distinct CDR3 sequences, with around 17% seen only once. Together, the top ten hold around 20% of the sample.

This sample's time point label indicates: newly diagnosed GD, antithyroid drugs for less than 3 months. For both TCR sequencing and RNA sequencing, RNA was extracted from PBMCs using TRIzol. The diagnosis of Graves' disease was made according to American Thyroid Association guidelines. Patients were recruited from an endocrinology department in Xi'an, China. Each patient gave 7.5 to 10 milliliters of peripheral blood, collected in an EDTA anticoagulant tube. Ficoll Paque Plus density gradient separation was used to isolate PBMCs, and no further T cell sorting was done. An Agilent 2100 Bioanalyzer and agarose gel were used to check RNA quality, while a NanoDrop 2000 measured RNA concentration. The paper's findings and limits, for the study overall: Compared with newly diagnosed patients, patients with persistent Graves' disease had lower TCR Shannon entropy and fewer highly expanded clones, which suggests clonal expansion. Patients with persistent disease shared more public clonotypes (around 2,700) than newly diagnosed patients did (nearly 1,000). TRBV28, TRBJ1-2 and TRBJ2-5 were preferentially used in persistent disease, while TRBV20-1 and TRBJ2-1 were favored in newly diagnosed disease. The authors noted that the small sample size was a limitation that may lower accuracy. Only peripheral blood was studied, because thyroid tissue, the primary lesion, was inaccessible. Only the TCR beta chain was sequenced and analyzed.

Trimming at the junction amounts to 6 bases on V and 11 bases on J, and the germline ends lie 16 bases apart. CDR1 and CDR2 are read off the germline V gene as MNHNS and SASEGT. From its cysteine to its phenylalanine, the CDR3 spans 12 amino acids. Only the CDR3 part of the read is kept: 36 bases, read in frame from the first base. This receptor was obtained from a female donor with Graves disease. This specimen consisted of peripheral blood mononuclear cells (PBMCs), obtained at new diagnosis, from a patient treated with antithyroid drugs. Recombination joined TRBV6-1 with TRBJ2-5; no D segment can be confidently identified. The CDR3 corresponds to CASSLFGNEQYF. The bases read TGTGCCAGCAGCCTATTTGGGAATGAGCAGTACTTC.